One sample yielded the 26 T cell receptor beta chains listed below, sequenced in a study of blood T cell repertoires in COVID-19. Profiled with immunoSEQ multiplex PCR; TCRdb holds only in-frame clones, not every one. The repertoire holds around 130,000 clones, with 75% to 90% as singletons. The source material was peripheral blood. All receptors derive from a man in his forties with acute or convalescent COVID-19.

The chain recombines TRBV30 with TRBJ2-7; possible D gene TRBD1, 6 bases. Trimming left V 0 bases short and J 0 bases short, with 9 bases between. The CDR3 contains 14 residues. Germline assignment: CDR1 GTSNPN and CDR2 SVGIG (reference sequence). The CDR3 DNA follows: TGTGCCTGGAGTGTGGGGGCGAACTCCTACGAGCAGTACTTC. Translated: CAWSVGANSYEQYF.

This chain joins TRBV15 and TRBJ1-5; no clear D gene. V was clipped by 1 base and J by 8 bases, with 15 bases between them. The V gene's germline CDR1 is LNHNV and CDR2 YYDKDF (reference sequence). CDR3 length equals 15 residues. The CDR3 loop is CATSRGGSGPEPQHF. DNA of the CDR3: TGTGCCACCAGCAGAGGGGGTAGCGGACCAGAGCCCCAGCATTTT.

The chain links TRBV7-2 to TRBJ2-5; 7 bases are a match to TRBD1. Germline V gene sequence: CDR1 SGHTA, CDR2 FQGNSA. This CDR3 has 15 residues. The ends lost 1 base at V and 2 bases at J; junction bases unmatched: 4. The CDR3 DNA sequence: TGTGCCAGCAGCTTAGGCATACAGGGGCAAGAGACCCAGTACTTC. Protein product: CASSLGIQGQETQYF.

This chain links TRBV30 with TRBJ1-6; possibly TRBD1 for D (5 bases). Germline V gene sequence: CDR1 GTSNPN, CDR2 SVGIG (reference sequence). Trimming stripped 8 bases from V and 3 bases from J, with 14 bases between. This CDR3 region has 14 residues. CDR3 in amino acids: CAGTDNHYNSPLHF. The CDR3 bases are TGTGCCGGGACGGACAACCACTATAATTCACCCCTCCACTTT.

V usage is TRBV5-4 and J usage is TRBJ2-7; 9 positions agree with TRBD1. Trimming cost V 4 bases and J 6 bases; bases outside gene matches: 8. Germline CDR1 SGHNT, CDR2 YYREEE (reference sequence). This CDR3 contains 14 residues. CDR3: CASSRHRGQGEQYF. The CDR3 DNA reads as TGTGCCAGCAGCCGCCACAGGGGGCAGGGCGAGCAGTACTTC.

The chain employs TRBV7-8 and TRBJ2-7; 9 positions match TRBD1. Trimming at V came to 5 bases and at J to 6 bases, leaving 8 bases not matched to a gene. This CDR3 has 14 amino acids. Germline V gives CDR1 SGHVS, CDR2 FQNEAQ. CDR3 nucleotide sequence: TGTGCCAGCAGCACGGGACAGGGCGATAGCGAGCAGTACTTC. Its translation: CASSTGQGDSEQYF.

J is TRBJ1-5 and V is TRBV19; D is ambiguous. Trimming left V 8 bases short and J 0 bases short, with 11 bases between. The CDR3 has 14 residues. Germline CDR1 is LNHDA and CDR2 is SQIVND (reference sequence). CDR3 residues: CASDNSYSNQPQHF. The CDR3 nucleotides read TGTGCCAGTGACAACAGTTATAGCAATCAGCCCCAGCATTTT.

In its sample, this clone was seen a few times. The rearrangement joins TRBV2 to TRBJ1-2; D not resolved. The germline V gene encodes CDR1 SNHLY and CDR2 FYNNEI. This CDR3 is 14 amino acids long. Deletions cut 0 bases from V and 12 bases from J, with 17 bases between. The chain's CDR3 is CASSEARGEGWDTF. The CDR3, as DNA: TGTGCCAGCAGTGAAGCGCGGGGAGAAGGGTGGGACACCTTC.

CDR3 sequence reads: CASRQTTNTEAFF. The CDR3 DNA reads TGTGCCTCCCGACAGACCACGAACACTGAAGCTTTCTTT. V and J are TRBV6-5 and TRBJ1-1, with D perhaps TRBD1 (5 bases). This CDR3 comprises 13 residues. The V and J ends lost 11 bases and 1 base respectively, with 14 bases between them. The germline gives CDR1 MNHEY, CDR2 SVGAGI.

The chain is built from TRBV19 and TRBJ1-1, with D unclear. Germline V lookup: CDR1 LNHDA, CDR2 SQIVND (reference sequence). CDR3 length: 13 residues. V was trimmed by 7 bases and J by 6 bases, leaving 15 bases between them. The CDR3 reads CASTGPRRAEAFF. The DNA for the CDR3 is TGTGCCAGTACGGGCCCTCGGAGGGCTGAAGCTTTCTTT.

J is TRBJ1-2 and V is TRBV12-3 or TRBV12-4; D unresolved. Trimming removed 0 bases from V and 6 bases from J, with 5 bases in between. The CDR3 extends over 12 amino acids. The CDR3 loop reads CASSLAFDGYTF. DNA for the CDR3: TGTGCCAGCAGTTTAGCCTTTGATGGCTACACCTTC.

J is TRBJ2-7 and V is TRBV7-2, with 8 bases that match TRBD2. V dropped 5 bases and J dropped 0; count of bases not matched to a gene: 3. The CDR3 is made up of 14 amino acids. From germline, CDR1 is SGHTA and CDR2 FQGNSA. The DNA of the CDR3 is TGTGCCAGCAGCCCTAGCGGGCACTCCTACGAGCAGTACTTC. Amino acids: CASSPSGHSYEQYF.

The chain is built from TRBV20-1 and TRBJ2-1; D is ambiguous. V shed 3 bases and J shed 0 bases, with 9 bases lying between them. This CDR3 has 14 residues. Germline V gene sequence: CDR1 DFQATT, CDR2 SNEGSKA (reference sequence). The CDR3 spells CSASSSFSYNEQFF. In DNA, the CDR3 is TGCAGTGCTAGTTCCTCTTTCTCCTACAATGAGCAGTTCTTC.

This chain uses TRBV30 with TRBJ1-2, with D unclear. The germline V and J ends were trimmed by 4 bases and 4 bases, with 7 bases remaining between them. This CDR3 is 11 amino acids long. Germline V gene data show CDR1 as GTSNPN and CDR2 as SVGIG (reference sequence). In DNA, the CDR3 is TGTGCCTGGATTTCCCGCTATGGCTACACCTTC. This sequence encodes CAWISRYGYTF. The variable domain in full, with the rest retrieved from reference TRBV30 and TRBJ1-2, is SQTIHQWPATLVQPVGSPLSLECTVEGTSNPNLYWYRQAAGRGLQLLFYSVGIGQISSEVPQNLSASRPQDRQFILSSKKLLLSDSGFYLCAWISRYGYTFGSGTRLTVV.

The chain employs TRBV7-3 and TRBJ1-2; the match to TRBD1 covers 12 bases. Looked up from germline, CDR1 is SGHTA and CDR2 is FQGTGA. V lost 4 bases to trimming and J lost 11 bases; unmatched junction nucleotides: 11. This CDR3 comprises 15 residues. The CDR3 loop is CASSWTGTGGAFYTF. CDR3 nucleotide sequence: TGTGCCAGCAGCTGGACCGGGACAGGGGGCGCATTTTACACCTTC.

The chain has TRBV5-1 and TRBJ2-1, with TRBD2 as a possible D gene (5 bases). Germline lookup yields CDR1 SGHRS and CDR2 YFSETQ. V was pared by 2 bases and J by 4 bases, with 19 bases between. The CDR3 is made up of 17 amino acids. This chain's CDR3 is CASSLPPSGILYNEQFF. In DNA, the CDR3 is TGCGCCAGCAGCTTACCCCCTTCCGGGATTTTGTACAATGAGCAGTTCTTC.

The chain uses TRBV5-1 and TRBJ2-1; 10 bases align to TRBD1. This CDR3 has 15 residues. V dropped 4 bases and J dropped 7; count of bases not matched to a gene: 8. The germline V gene has CDR1 SGHRS and CDR2 YFSETQ. The CDR3 reads CASSDGTGAANEQFF. The DNA for the CDR3 is TGCGCCAGCAGCGACGGGACAGGGGCTGCAAATGAGCAGTTCTTC.

This clone occurred once. The chain carries TRBV5-1 and TRBJ1-3; D remains ambiguous. The CDR3 has 15 residues. V dropped 0 bases and J dropped 0 bases, with 7 bases sitting between them. Germline assignment: CDR1 SGHRS and CDR2 YFSETQ. The CDR3 nucleotides read TGCGCCAGCAGCTTGGATGTTATCTCTGGAAACACCATATATTTT. Protein sequence: CASSLDVISGNTIYF.

The rearrangement uses TRBV12-3 or TRBV12-4 and TRBJ1-1, with 7 bases fitting TRBD1. V shed 5 bases and J 3 bases; nucleotides not matched to a gene: 3. This CDR3 is built from 13 residues. The CDR3 sequence is CASSPTGDTEAFF. CDR3 sequence (DNA): TGTGCCAGCAGTCCCACAGGGGACACTGAAGCTTTCTTT.

V is TRBV4-2 and J is TRBJ2-1, with TRBD1 matching over 9 bases. V was pared by 1 base and J by 7 bases, with 8 bases of the junction left unmatched. The CDR3 is made up of 16 amino acids. The germline V gene has CDR1 LGHNA and CDR2 YNFKEQ. CDR3 DNA sequence: TGTGCCAGCAGCCAAGGGGGACAGGGAATAAGGAATGAGCAGTTCTTC. Its translation: CASSQGGQGIRNEQFF.

In this sample, this clone turned up a few times. CDR3 amino acids: CASSRTGTGVGQPQHF. In nucleotides, the CDR3 is TGTGCCAGCAGCCGAACCGGGACAGGGGTTGGGCAGCCCCAGCATTTT. This chain links TRBV3-1 (or the pseudogene TRBV3-2) with TRBJ1-5; 10 bases align to TRBD1. Unmatched junction bases numbered 10, after V lost 4 bases and J lost 7 bases. The CDR3 is 16 amino acids. Germline CDR1 is LGHDT and CDR2 is YNNKEL (reference sequence).

This chain links TRBV10-3 with TRBJ2-3, with 7 bases fitting TRBD2. In germline, CDR1 is ENHRY, CDR2 SYGVKD. The CDR3 consists of 15 residues. V lost 4 bases to trimming and J lost 1 base; unmatched junction nucleotides: 5. CDR3 residues: CAISALAEGTDTQYF. In DNA form, the CDR3 reads TGTGCCATCAGTGCTCTAGCGGAAGGCACAGATACGCAGTATTTT.

The chain joins TRBV5-5 to TRBJ1-1; D is unresolved. The CDR3 length is 14 residues. Per germline, CDR1 SGHKS and CDR2 YYEKEE (reference sequence). Trimming left V 2 bases short and J 4 bases short, with 12 bases between. The CDR3 sequence: CASSFGSKGTEAFF. CDR3 nucleotides: TGTGCCAGCAGCTTCGGGAGCAAGGGCACTGAAGCTTTCTTT.

This rearrangement joins TRBV6-6 to TRBJ1-2, with D tentatively TRBD1 (6 bases). The CDR3 loop spans 14 amino acids. The ends were cut back, 2 bases at V and 5 bases at J, with 12 bases in the middle. Per germline, CDR1 MNHNY and CDR2 SVGAGI (reference sequence). This chain's CDR3 is CASSYDGQTYGYTF. The CDR3, as DNA: TGTGCCAGCAGTTACGATGGACAGACATATGGCTACACCTTC.

This clone was recorded only once. The chain recombines TRBV27 with TRBJ1-1; 8 nucleotides agree with TRBD1. With V trimmed by 6 bases and J by 7 bases, 4 bases remained unmatched. The CDR3 covers 12 residues. Looked up from germline, CDR1 is MNHEY and CDR2 is SMNVEV (reference sequence). The CDR3 DNA is TGTGCCAGCAGAACCAGGGGGCTTGAAGCTTTCTTT. Translation: CASRTRGLEAFF.

V is TRBV29-1 and J is TRBJ1-1, with 7 bases aligning to TRBD1. Unmatched junction bases numbered 3, after V lost 2 bases and J lost 6 bases. This CDR3 spans 12 amino acids. Germline CDR1 reads SQVTM; CDR2 reads ANQGSEA. CDR3 sequence: CSVEITGAEAFF. CDR3 in DNA: TGCAGCGTTGAAATTACAGGGGCTGAAGCTTTCTTT.